These T cell receptor beta chains were read from a single sample in a study of shared clonotypes between healthy human individuals. The method was immunoSEQ multiplex PCR; TCRdb's version includes in-frame clones alone and lacks a portion of them. The sample consists of hundreds of thousands of clones, about 80% of them appearing once. Sequencing was done on a sample of memory CD4+ T cells sorted from blood. The receptors derive from a woman aged 25 to 39 in good health. Each CDR3 is given with its conserved first and last residue. The order of the fields is D gene, J gene, V gene, clone size, CDR3 DNA, CDR3 protein. The D gene is left open where the match is weak. Some rows have no size entry. The others give once, few or many, or a class for an expanded clone.

TRBD1	TRBJ2-3	TRBV2	-	TGTGCCAGCAGCCTAGGACAGGGACCAGATACGCAGTATTTT	CASSLGQGPDTQYF
-	TRBJ2-5	TRBV5-1	-	TGCGCCAGCAGCTTGGTGGGCCAGCTCCAAGAGACCCAGTACTTC	CASSLVGQLQETQYF
-	TRBJ2-5	TRBV7-6	-	TGTGCCAGCAGCTACGGCCAGGGAGAGACCCAGTACTTC	CASSYGQGETQYF
TRBD1	TRBJ2-4	TRBV28	few	TGTGCCAGCAGTTTATCACAGGGGGTGCAAAACATTCAGTACTTC	CASSLSQGVQNIQYF
TRBD1	TRBJ2-5	TRBV2	-	TGTGCCCGCCATGACAGGGCTCGAGAGACCCAGTACTTC	CARHDRARETQYF
-	TRBJ1-2	TRBV7-2	few	TGTGCCAGCAGCTTTAAGGCGGAATATGGCTACACCTTC	CASSFKAEYGYTF
-	TRBJ2-2	TRBV7-2	few	TGTGCCAGCAGCTTATGGTTAGCGGGGGAGCTGTTTTTT	CASSLWLAGELFF
-	TRBJ1-1	TRBV11-2	-	TGTGCCAGCAGGGCAGGGTTAGTCACTGAAGCTTTCTTT	CASRAGLVTEAFF
-	TRBJ1-1	TRBV6-4	few	TGTGCCAGCAGGTCGAACTTGAACAGTAACACTGAAGCTTTCTTT	CASRSNLNSNTEAFF
-	TRBJ2-3	TRBV5-1	-	TGCGCCAGCAGCTTAGATACGGCAGTACATTTT	CASSLDTAVHF
TRBD2	TRBJ2-7	TRBV10-3	-	TGTGCCATCAGCCGCTCGGGCGGGAGGATCCACGAGCAGTACTTC	CAISRSGGRIHEQYF
-	TRBJ2-1	TRBV5-1	-	TGCGCCAGCAGCCCCGGTGGAGCGGGCTACAATGAGCAGTTCTTC	CASSPGGAGYNEQFF
-	TRBJ2-7	TRBV28	-	TGTGCCAGCAGAGATACCGGGACTCCAACCTACGAGCAGTACTTC	CASRDTGTPTYEQYF
TRBD1	TRBJ1-1	TRBV18	once	TGTGCCAGCTCCCCGGGACAGGGCGAGGACACTGAAGCTTTCTTT	CASSPGQGEDTEAFF
-	TRBJ2-7	TRBV28	-	TGTGCCACCTCAGGTGGGACAGGGGTTTTAGCGGGAGGGTCGCTCTACGAGCAGTACTTC	CATSGGTGVLAGGSLYEQYF
-	TRBJ2-2	TRBV5-1	-	TGCGCCAGCAGGCGGATTTCTGGAGTAGTCACCGGGGAGCTGTTTTTT	CASRRISGVVTGELFF
TRBD2	TRBJ2-7	TRBV11-2	-	TGTGCCAGCAGCTTAGTCGGGAGGGACGAGCAGTACTTC	CASSLVGRDEQYF
TRBD1	TRBJ2-1	TRBV19	few	TGTGCCAGTAGTCCCCAGACAGGGGGCAGCTACAATGAGCAGTTCTTC	CASSPQTGGSYNEQFF
-	TRBJ2-1	TRBV7-9	-	TGTGCCAGCAGCTTGGGGAGGGGGCTATCCTACAATGAGCAGTTCTTC	CASSLGRGLSYNEQFF
-	TRBJ2-3	TRBV19	-	TGTGCCAGTTCGGGCGGGACTAGCACAGATACGCAGTATTTT	CASSGGTSTDTQYF
-	TRBJ1-2	TRBV28	-	TGTGCCAGCGGGAGACGAAGTGTTTGGGGCTACACCTTC	CASGRRSVWGYTF
TRBD1	TRBJ1-1	TRBV5-1	-	TGCGCCAGCAGCCTACAGGGGGCAGGCACTGAAGCTTTCTTT	CASSLQGAGTEAFF
-	TRBJ1-4	TRBV27	-	TGTGCCAGCAGTTTTCGGCGCGATGAAAAACTGTTTTTT	CASSFRRDEKLFF
TRBD2	TRBJ2-2	TRBV19	-	TGTGCCAGTAGTATCGGGGGGACGAACACCGGGGAGCTGTTTTTT	CASSIGGTNTGELFF
TRBD2	TRBJ2-3	TRBV5-6	-	TGTGCCAGCAGCTCCCAGACTAGCGGGAGGGCAGATACGCAGTATTTT	CASSSQTSGRADTQYF